This T cell receptor beta chain was captured in a study of blood T cells in healthy people across ages. Study outcomes and limitations: Unsorted PBMCs blocked a conclusive comparison of naive and antigen-experienced cells.

Comment on this clonotype: Its antigen is as yet unknown.

Ten milliliters of peripheral blood were drawn from each donor. This CDR3 has 15 residues. The V segment lost 7 bases and the J segment 2 bases; nucleotides outside the gene matches: 9. Per germline, CDR1 LNHDA and CDR2 SQIVND (reference sequence). Next came a second PCR, run for about 7 to 12 cycles, which used a sample-barcoded 5' primer along with a J-beta primer mix. TCRdb reanalysed the 5' RACE reads using MiXCR and keeps one entry per CDR3 protein. The data show hundreds of thousands of distinct CDR3 sequences, with around 20% seen just once and 3% to 4% held by the top ten. The material sequenced was blood. The rearrangement links TRBV19 to TRBJ2-3, with 7 bases identical to TRBD1. The sequence derives from a man aged 65 to 85 in good health. CDR3 sequence: CASTAPGQITDTQYF. The DNA of the CDR3 is TGTGCCAGTACGGCACCGGGACAGATCACAGATACGCAGTATTTT.